The clone carrying this T cell receptor (beta chain) is a singleton in its sample. Its antigen remains unidentified. The PCR contained 60 Vbeta and 13 Jbeta primers. Repertoires were generated with immunoSEQ multiplex PCR, while TCRdb's copy carries only in-frame clones and drops some. The data contain 150,000 or so clones, over 60% of them singletons. This CDR3 spans 13 amino acids. Germline V gene lookup returns CDR1 SGHTA and CDR2 FQGNSA. The ends lost 5 bases at V and 7 bases at J; junction bases unmatched: 7. The data were obtained in a study of cytomegalovirus exposure and HLA in healthy donors. Regarding the study as a whole: Several V segments, TRBV6-2 and TRBV6-3 among them, could not be told apart and were dropped. Versus the approximately 700-donor mean, an Asian-associated ancestry cluster reportedly showed fewer N-insertions in a later analysis.

The sequencing input was PBMCs. The chain carries TRBV7-2 and TRBJ1-1, with TRBD1 matching 7 bases. This sequence originates from a woman aged 18-35 years in good health and CMV-seronegative. The CDR3 protein is CASSAMTGFEAFF. The CDR3 nucleotides are TGTGCCAGCAGCGCTATGACAGGGTTTGAAGCTTTCTTT.